This entry lists 5 T cell receptor beta chains sequenced from one sample in a study of cytomegalovirus exposure and HLA in healthy donors. Amplification used 60 Vbeta primers and 13 Jbeta primers. The method was immunoSEQ multiplex PCR; TCRdb's version includes in-frame clones alone and lacks a portion of them. This table holds 150,000 to 200,000 clones, about four fifths found once. The sample was PBMCs. The receptor source for this set is a man aged 35 to 55 in good health and CMV-seronegative.

The chain combines TRBV5-1 with TRBJ2-3; 10 nucleotides line up with TRBD2. V lost 4 bases to trimming and J lost 2 bases; unmatched junction nucleotides: 4. Germline V CDR1 and CDR2: SGHRS, YFSETQ. This CDR3 has 15 residues. The CDR3 region has the DNA TGCGCCAGCAGCCCTGGACTAGCGGACACAGATACGCAGTATTTT. The encoded protein is CASSPGLADTDTQYF.

The rearrangement joins TRBV30 to TRBJ1-5; TRBD1 aligns across 9 bases. The V segment lost 0 bases and the J segment 7 bases; nucleotides outside the gene matches: 10. The CDR3 runs 16 residues. The germline gives CDR1 GTSNPN, CDR2 SVGIG (reference sequence). The DNA for the CDR3 is TGTGCCTGGAGTGTAAAGGGGGGACAGGGAAGGCAGCCCCAGCATTTT. It is translated as CAWSVKGGQGRQPQHF.

The chain recombines TRBV7-2 with TRBJ2-7; possibly TRBD1 for D (6 bases). CDR1 is SGHTA, CDR2 FQGNSA, per germline. The CDR3 extends over 15 amino acids. Trimming removed 2 bases from V and 5 bases from J, with 16 bases in between. The CDR3, as DNA: TGTGCCAGCAGCTTAAGGGGGATCTTTCCCCACGAGCAGTACTTC. Its protein product is CASSLRGIFPHEQYF.

The genes are TRBV7-2 and TRBJ1-2; tentative D call: TRBD1 (5 bases). The length of the CDR3 is 13 residues. Trimming removed 5 bases at V and 4 bases at J, with 11 bases between. Germline CDR1 reads SGHTA; CDR2 reads FQGNSA. DNA for the CDR3: TGTGCCAGCAGCACCCCAGGGATCTATGGCTACACCTTC. The encoded protein is CASSTPGIYGYTF. Looking up the rest from reference TRBV7-2 and TRBJ1-2 gives the full variable domain: GAGVSQSPSNKVTEKGKDVELRCDPISGHTALYWYRQSLGQGLEFLIYFQGNSAPDKSGLPSDRFSAERTGGSVSTLTIQRTQQEDSAVYLCASSTPGIYGYTFGSGTRLTVV.

This chain joins TRBV6-1 and TRBJ1-2; possibly TRBD1 for D (6 bases). Looked up from germline, CDR1 is MNHNS and CDR2 is SASEGT. This CDR3 comprises 14 residues. The V end was cut by 1 base, the J end by 4 bases, with 10 bases between. CDR3 sequence reads: CASSEGTATYGYTF. DNA of the CDR3: TGTGCCAGCAGTGAAGGGACAGCGACCTATGGCTACACCTTC.